The T cell receptor beta chain under discussion was sequenced for a study of cytomegalovirus exposure and HLA in healthy donors. This CDR3 is built from 14 residues. V was trimmed by 8 bases and J by 2 bases, leaving 13 bases between them. Germline lookup yields CDR1 MNHEY and CDR2 SMNVEV (reference sequence). This PCR relied on a set of 60 Vbeta primers and 13 Jbeta primers. TCRdb's copy holds only in-frame clones and misses some; the assay was immunoSEQ multiplex PCR. Here the sample spans 200,000 or so clones, more than 60% being singletons. This TCR was sampled from a man in his forties in good health and CMV-seronegative. This chain uses TRBV27 with TRBJ2-1, with D perhaps matching TRBD2 (6 bases). The sequenced material came from PBMCs. The CDR3 coding sequence is TGTGCCAGCGGATCTTGGGAGGCCTACAATGAGCAGTTCTTC. It yields the protein CASGSWEAYNEQFF.